These 21 T cell receptor beta chains were sequenced from one sample in a study of control samples from healthy donors and cancer patients. Method: immunoSEQ multiplex PCR; TCRdb's copy keeps in-frame clones and lacks some. The table lists about 160,000 clones, over 85% of them singletons, with 8.5% in the top ten. Sequenced input: blood. Source of these receptors: a woman in her forties in good health.

The gene calls are TRBV2 and TRBJ1-5; the D gene is possibly TRBD1 (5 bases). This CDR3 is built from 15 residues. The V and J ends lost 2 bases and 0 bases respectively, with 8 bases between them. Germline CDR1 reads SNHLY; CDR2 reads FYNNEI. The DNA for the CDR3 is TGTGCCAGCAGTGAACCGACAGCTAGCAATCAGCCCCAGCATTTT. Protein product: CASSEPTASNQPQHF.

The chain couples TRBV6-5 to TRBJ1-2; 11 bases match TRBD1. J was trimmed by 4 bases and V by 6 bases; bases with no gene match: 4. The CDR3 is 14 residues long. Germline V CDR1 and CDR2: MNHEY, SVGAGI. CDR3 in DNA: TGTGCCAGCAGGGGACAGGGGGGGTCCTATGGCTACACCTTC. Its translation is CASRGQGGSYGYTF.

J is TRBJ2-5 and V is TRBV10-3; D is perhaps TRBD1 or TRBD2 (5 bases each). V was clipped by 6 bases and J by 2 bases, with 16 bases between them. There are 15 residues in the CDR3. CDR1 ENHRY and CDR2 SYGVKD come from the germline V gene. The CDR3 reads CAIRRRDGTQETQYF. The CDR3 DNA sequence: TGTGCCATCAGGCGCCGGGACGGCACTCAAGAGACCCAGTACTTC.

The sample holds a few counts of this clone. V usage is TRBV6-5 and J usage is TRBJ2-2; D is possibly TRBD1 or TRBD2 (5 bases each). V was pared by 4 bases and J by 5 bases, with 17 bases between. This CDR3 has 16 amino acids. The germline gives CDR1 MNHEY, CDR2 SVGAGI. CDR3 protein: CASSFTGTPRTGELFF. Here the CDR3 DNA reads TGTGCCAGCAGTTTTACGGGGACCCCCCGAACCGGGGAGCTGTTTTTT.

The genes are TRBV7-2 and TRBJ2-2; no firm D call. There are 13 residues in the CDR3. Germline V gene lookup returns CDR1 SGHTA and CDR2 FQGNSA. With 3 bases removed from V and 9 bases from J, the gap between germline ends came to 11 bases. CDR3 coding DNA: TGTGCCAGCAGCTTTGGACCCTACCGGGAGCTGTTTTTT. Its translation: CASSFGPYRELFF.

V is TRBV10-3 and J is TRBJ1-5; tentatively, D is TRBD1 (6 bases). CDR1 and CDR2 (germline): ENHRY, SYGVKD. V gave up 10 bases and J gave up 6 bases, with 16 bases separating them. This CDR3 region has 13 residues. The CDR3 region is CATRTVSGQPQHF. For the CDR3, the DNA is TGTGCCACCAGGACAGTTTCGGGTCAGCCCCAGCATTTT.

The rearrangement joins TRBV4-3 to TRBJ1-2; D is unresolved. Trimming took off 0 bases at V and 8 bases at J, with 13 bases between the two ends. CDR3 length: 14 residues. From germline, CDR1 is LGHNA and CDR2 YSLEER. CDR3 sequence (DNA): TGCGCCAGCAGCCAAGATCACGGGATTAAGGGCTACACCTTC. Its protein product is CASSQDHGIKGYTF.

This chain links TRBV5-5 with TRBJ2-5; weak D call: TRBD1 (6 bases). This CDR3 has 14 residues. Germline values: CDR1 SGHKS, CDR2 YYEKEE (reference sequence). V was trimmed by 4 bases and J by 2 bases, leaving 12 bases between them. The CDR3 bases are TGTGCCAGCAGCCGGGGACACCAACAAGAGACCCAGTACTTC. Translation gives CASSRGHQQETQYF.

DNA of the CDR3: TGCGCCAGCAGCCCTCAAGGGCCATTCAATGAAAAACTGTTTTTT. Amino acid sequence: CASSPQGPFNEKLFF. The chain combines TRBV5-1 with TRBJ1-4; D not resolved. Trimming left V 4 bases short and J 5 bases short, with 15 bases between. Germline V lookup: CDR1 SGHRS, CDR2 YFSETQ. CDR3 size: 15 residues. Together with reference TRBV5-1 and TRBJ1-4, the CDR3 gives the full variable domain: KAGVTQTPRYLIKTRGQQVTLSCSPISGHRSVSWYQQTPGQGLQFLFEYFSETQRNKGNFPGRFSGRQFSNSRSEMNVSTLELGDSALYLCASSPQGPFNEKLFFGSGTQLSVL.

The rearrangement uses TRBV7-2 and TRBJ1-4; a weak D match, TRBD1 (5 bases). V shed 5 bases and J shed 0 bases, with 7 bases lying between them. Germline lookup yields CDR1 SGHTA and CDR2 FQGNSA. CDR3 length: 14 amino acids. The CDR3 sequence: CASSQGSTNEKLFF. DNA for the CDR3: TGTGCCAGCAGCCAGGGATCAACTAATGAAAAACTGTTTTTT.

The chain employs TRBV30 and TRBJ1-1, with D perhaps TRBD1 (6 bases). V lost 3 bases and J 2 bases, leaving 10 bases between the germline ends. The CDR3 contains 13 residues. The germline V gene has CDR1 GTSNPN and CDR2 SVGIG (reference sequence). CDR3 nucleotide sequence: TGTGCCTGGAGCGGACAGATTAACACTGAAGCTTTCTTT. This codes for CAWSGQINTEAFF. The entire variable domain, with the rest obtained from reference TRBV30 and TRBJ1-1, is as follows: SQTIHQWPATLVQPVGSPLSLECTVEGTSNPNLYWYRQAAGRGLQLLFYSVGIGQISSEVPQNLSASRPQDRQFILSSKKLLLSDSGFYLCAWSGQINTEAFFGQGTRLTVV.

CDR3 protein: CSASVGRKLFF. The CDR3 coding sequence is TGCAGTGCTTCGGTTGGCCGAAAACTGTTTTTT. This chain links TRBV20-1 with TRBJ1-4; D uncertain. Germline loops: CDR1 DFQATT, CDR2 SNEGSKA (reference sequence). The CDR3 has 11 residues. Trimming took 5 bases from V and 10 from J, leaving 11 bases between them.

This clone was recorded once. This chain uses TRBV4-1 with TRBJ2-7, with 9 bases fitting TRBD1. The germline gives CDR1 MGHRA, CDR2 YSYEKL. The V segment lost 5 bases and the J segment 2 bases; nucleotides outside the gene matches: 4. This CDR3 spans 14 amino acids. CDR3 nucleotides: TGCGCCAGCAGCACCCGGGACAGGGCCTACGAGCAGTACTTC. Amino acid sequence: CASSTRDRAYEQYF.

This clone was counted once. The J gene is TRBJ2-1, the V gene TRBV5-1, with D uncertain. CDR3 size: 14 residues. CDR1 and CDR2 from the germline V gene are SGHRS and YFSETQ. The ends were cut back, 0 bases at V and 7 bases at J, with 11 bases in the middle. The chain's CDR3 is CASSLGLARNEQFF. The CDR3, as DNA: TGCGCCAGCAGCTTGGGCTTAGCTCGGAATGAGCAGTTCTTC.

The chain links TRBV3-1 (or the pseudogene TRBV3-2) to TRBJ2-6; 10 nucleotides line up with TRBD1. The CDR3 extends over 16 amino acids. Trimming at V came to 8 bases and at J to 0 bases, leaving 4 bases not matched to a gene. Per the germline V gene, CDR1 is LGHDT and CDR2 is YNNKEL (reference sequence). CDR3 in DNA: TGTGCCAGCCGGGACAGGGGCCTCTCTGGGGCCAACGTCCTGACTTTC. Translation: CASRDRGLSGANVLTF.

This clone was picked up one time. The rearrangement joins TRBV11-2 to TRBJ2-3, with 10 bases identical to TRBD2. In germline, CDR1 is SGHAT, CDR2 FQNNGV. This CDR3 region has 17 residues. V was clipped by 5 bases and J by 5 bases; unmatched bases: 13. The CDR3 DNA reads as TGTGCCAGCAGCACCGTCTGGCTAGCGGGAGCGGTAGATACGCAGTATTTT. Translation: CASSTVWLAGAVDTQYF.

This chain links TRBV7-2 with TRBJ2-6, with D hard to call. The CDR3 is 15 residues long. Germline-derived CDR1 and CDR2 are SGHTA and FQGNSA. The V and J ends lost 3 bases and 3 bases respectively, with 9 bases between them. The CDR3 DNA reads as TGTGCCAGCAGCTTGTCCCAATTTGGGGCCAACGTCCTGACTTTC. Encoded protein: CASSLSQFGANVLTF.

The chain joins TRBV10-1 to TRBJ1-1; 10 positions match TRBD1. The CDR3 is 12 amino acids. The germline CDR1 and CDR2 sequences are WNHNN and SYGVQD (reference sequence). The ends lost 4 bases at V and 13 bases at J; junction bases unmatched: 6. CDR3 sequence (DNA): TGCGCCAGCAGTGGGCGAGACAGGGGGCTTTTCTTT. Its translation is CASSGRDRGLFF.

DNA for the CDR3: TGTGCCAGCAGCCCCTGGGAAGGCAGCGCTTTCTTT. Its translation: CASSPWEGSAFF. The rearrangement joins TRBV11-2 to TRBJ1-1; D is undetermined. The germline V gene has CDR1 SGHAT and CDR2 FQNNGV. This CDR3 spans 12 amino acids. V was clipped by 5 bases and J by 11 bases, with 15 bases between them.

The chain has TRBV7-9 and TRBJ2-5, with TRBD1 identical over 9 bases. The junction had 9 bases not matched to a gene; V was cut back by 1 base and J by 6 bases. From germline, CDR1 is SEHNR and CDR2 FQNEAQ (reference sequence). The CDR3 extends over 16 amino acids. The DNA for the CDR3 is TGTGCCAGCAGCTTAGAAGGGACAGGGTGGAAGAAGACCCAGTACTTC. It translates to CASSLEGTGWKKTQYF.

The V gene is TRBV19, the J gene TRBJ2-5, with TRBD2 identical over 15 bases. J was trimmed by 5 bases and V by 5 bases; bases with no gene match: 3. Germline assignment: CDR1 LNHDA and CDR2 SQIVND (reference sequence). The CDR3 is 15 residues long. The CDR3 sequence is CASSLGTSGRETQYF. The CDR3 DNA is TGTGCCAGTAGTCTTGGGACTAGCGGGAGGGAGACCCAGTACTTC.